One and the same sample provided the 27 T cell receptor beta chains below, sequenced in a study of T cell repertoires in cytomegalovirus infection. MiXCR, applied by TCRdb to the reads, yields one record per CDR3 protein. The table includes just under 300,000 distinct CDR3 sequences, about 9.1% detected once. Sequenced sample: PBMCs. The receptors were gathered from a human donor in good health (CMV status not recorded). Some clones in this sample may be carry-over from other donors' samples.

This clonotype has a count of ten or more. V gene TRBV20-1 combines with J gene TRBJ1-2; maybe TRBD1 (5 bases). Germline values: CDR1 DFQATT, CDR2 SNEGSKA (reference sequence). Trimming cost V 0 bases and J 3 bases, with 14 bases left between them. The CDR3 contains 15 residues. This chain's CDR3 is CSARDRSRGDYGYTF. CDR3 DNA sequence: TGCAGTGCTAGAGATCGGTCACGAGGGGACTATGGCTACACCTTC.

This clonotype was counted ten times or more. The CDR3 region has the DNA TGTGCCAGCAGCTTGGGAGCAGGGTTTCGAGAGACCCAGTACTTC. The encoded protein is CASSLGAGFRETQYF. This chain joins TRBV5-8 and TRBJ2-5, with D perhaps TRBD1 (5 bases). The CDR3 spans 15 residues. V was cut by 0 bases and J by 4 bases, with 13 bases left in between. Per germline, CDR1 SGHTS and CDR2 YDEGEE.

The genes are TRBV2 and TRBJ2-1; a possible D gene is TRBD2 (5 bases). Trimming removed 7 bases from V and 8 bases from J, with 18 bases in between. Germline V gives CDR1 SNHLY, CDR2 FYNNEI. This CDR3 region has 14 residues. CDR3 sequence (DNA): TGTGCCAGCAACCAACGTCCCGAGGGCGATGAGCAGTTCTTC. Translation: CASNQRPEGDEQFF.

The chain links TRBV12-3 or TRBV12-4 to TRBJ2-7, with 8 bases identical to TRBD2. J was trimmed by 2 bases and V by 6 bases; bases with no gene match: 6. The CDR3 is 14 amino acids. This CDR3 is CASSPGGGPYEQYF. Written as DNA, the CDR3 is TGTGCCAGCAGCCCCGGCGGGGGGCCCTACGAGCAGTACTTC.

This clonotype was detected ten times or more. J is TRBJ2-1 and V is TRBV4-1; D gene uncertain. V lost 1 base and J lost 7, with 8 bases in between. The length of the CDR3 is 13 residues. The V gene's germline CDR1 is MGHRA and CDR2 YSYEKL. The CDR3 loop is CASSQGILNEQFF. In nucleotides, the CDR3 is TGCGCCAGCAGCCAAGGGATCCTGAATGAGCAGTTCTTC.

This clonotype occurred many times. The chain couples TRBV20-1 to TRBJ2-7; 10 bases map to TRBD1. The germline CDR1 and CDR2 sequences are DFQATT and SNEGSKA (reference sequence). The length of the CDR3 is 17 residues. Trimming took 6 bases from V and 0 from J; bases not matched to a gene: 14. CDR3 bases: TGCAGTGCCAACCGGGACAGGGGACCTGAAAGCTCCTACGAGCAGTACGTC. Encoded protein: CSANRDRGPESSYEQYV.

This clonotype appeared a few times. The V and J genes are TRBV6-2 or TRBV6-3 and TRBJ2-7; D is possibly TRBD1 (6 bases). Germline V gene sequence: CDR1 MNHEY, CDR2 SVGEGT. The CDR3 runs to 14 residues. Deletions cut 2 bases from V and 2 bases from J, with 10 bases between. The CDR3 is CASSYSTGTYEQYV. The CDR3 bases are TGTGCCAGCAGTTACAGTACAGGGACCTACGAGCAGTACGTC.

This clonotype was recorded a few times. V and J are TRBV20-1 and TRBJ1-5; 12 bases align to TRBD1. With 3 bases clipped from V and 1 base from J, the junction kept 4 bases outside the gene matches. This CDR3 has 16 residues. Germline CDR1 reads DFQATT; CDR2 reads SNEGSKA (reference sequence). The CDR3 sequence is CSARGTGGVSNQPQHF. CDR3 sequence (DNA): TGCAGTGCTAGGGGGACAGGGGGCGTCAGCAATCAGCCCCAGCATTTT.

The chain is built from TRBV20-1 and TRBJ1-3; D gene unclear. The CDR3 loop spans 13 amino acids. V was shortened by 2 bases and J by 1 base, with 6 bases between the two germline ends. In germline, CDR1 is DFQATT, CDR2 SNEGSKA (reference sequence). CDR3: CSARPSSGNTIYF. CDR3 sequence (DNA): TGCAGTGCTAGACCCTCTTCTGGAAACACCATATATTTT.

This clonotype has a count of ten or more. Here the CDR3 reads CASGQGGSPLHF. The CDR3 coding sequence is TGTGCCAGCGGACAGGGCGGGTCACCCCTCCACTTT. The chain combines TRBV19 with TRBJ1-6; TRBD1 aligns across 8 bases. Per the germline V gene, CDR1 is LNHDA and CDR2 is SQIVND (reference sequence). The J segment lost 10 bases and the V segment lost 9 bases, leaving 5 bases of the junction unmatched. The CDR3 loop spans 12 amino acids. Supplemented by reference TRBV19 and TRBJ1-6, the full variable domain reads DGGITQSPKYLFRKEGQNVTLSCEQNLNHDAMYWYRQDPGQGLRLIYYSQIVNDFQKGDIAEGYSVSREKKESFPLTVTSAQKNPTAFYLCASGQGGSPLHFGNGTRLTVT.

This clonotype was observed many times. The genes are TRBV7-2 and TRBJ1-4; 8 nucleotides line up with TRBD1. This CDR3 is 15 amino acids long. J lost 5 bases, V lost 5 bases, and 7 bases had no gene match. Looked up from germline, CDR1 is SGHTA and CDR2 is FQGNSA. The chain's CDR3 is CASSLRTGTNEKLFF. In DNA form, the CDR3 reads TGTGCCAGCAGCCTGAGGACAGGGACAAATGAAAAACTGTTTTTT.

This clonotype was recorded many times. This chain's CDR3 is CASSLNPLNTEAFF. In DNA form, the CDR3 reads TGTGCCAGCAGTTTGAATCCCCTGAACACTGAAGCTTTCTTT. The V and J genes are TRBV7-2 and TRBJ1-1; D remains unclear. The CDR3 has 14 residues. The V gene's germline CDR1 is SGHTA and CDR2 FQGNSA. V dropped 6 bases and J dropped 0 bases, with 11 bases sitting between them.

This chain uses TRBV28 with TRBJ2-5, with 8 bases fitting TRBD2. This CDR3 contains 13 residues. CDR1 and CDR2 from the germline V gene are MDHEN and SYDVKM. Unmatched junction bases numbered 2, after V lost 6 bases and J lost 2 bases. The CDR3 region is CASRLAAQETQYF. CDR3 DNA: TGTGCCAGCAGACTAGCGGCTCAAGAGACCCAGTACTTC. Based on the CDR3 plus reference TRBV28 and TRBJ2-5, the full variable domain is DVKVTQSSRYLVKRTGEKVFLECVQDMDHENMFWYRQDPGLGLRLIYFSYDVKMKEKGDIPEGYSVSREKKERFSLILESASTNQTSMYLCASRLAAQETQYFGPGTRLLVL.

Comment on this clonotype: With a much larger clone just one base away, this may be a read error. The chain joins TRBV12-3 or TRBV12-4 to TRBJ2-5, with TRBD2 identical over 10 bases. The CDR3 contains 15 residues. Losses at the gene ends were 3 bases for V and 1 base for J; bases not matched to a gene: 2. CDR3: CASSFTSGVQETQYF. The CDR3 nucleotides are TGTGCCAGCAGTTTTACTAGCGGGGTCCAAGAGACCCAGTACTTC.

Note on this clonotype: A much larger clone lies a single base off, so this may be a read error. The rearrangement uses TRBV4-2 and TRBJ1-5, with 7 bases lining up with TRBD1. The germline V gene encodes CDR1 LGHNA and CDR2 YNFKEQ. The CDR3 spans 15 residues. The CDR3 reads CASSRNRDSNRPQHF. In DNA, the CDR3 is TGTGCCAGCAGCCGGAACCGGGACAGTAATCGGCCCCAGCATTTT.

This sequence joins TRBV19 and TRBJ1-1; no firm D call. V gave up 5 bases and J gave up 0 bases, with 7 bases separating them. This CDR3 contains 13 residues. Germline V gene lookup returns CDR1 LNHDA and CDR2 SQIVND (reference sequence). DNA of the CDR3: TGTGCCAGTAGTGCGGGGATGAACACTGAAGCTTTCTTT. It codes for CASSAGMNTEAFF. Full variable domain (missing parts from reference TRBV19 and TRBJ1-1): DGGITQSPKYLFRKEGQNVTLSCEQNLNHDAMYWYRQDPGQGLRLIYYSQIVNDFQKGDIAEGYSVSREKKESFPLTVTSAQKNPTAFYLCASSAGMNTEAFFGQGTRLTVV.

This clonotype showed up just a few times. V is TRBV29-1 and J is TRBJ2-3; D not certain. Trimming pared 5 bases from V and 2 bases from J, leaving 11 bases between. From germline, CDR1 is SQVTM and CDR2 ANQGSEA. The CDR3 is 13 residues long. DNA of the CDR3: TGCAGCGTTACCCCGAGAGCCACAGATACGCAGTATTTT. As protein: CSVTPRATDTQYF.

In regard to this clonotype: Being one base from a much bigger clone, this may be a read error. V gene TRBV19 combines with J gene TRBJ1-2, with 7 nucleotides matching TRBD1. The CDR3 totals 13 residues. Germline-derived CDR1 and CDR2 are LNHDA and SQIVND (reference sequence). V shed 3 bases and J 8 bases; nucleotides not matched to a gene: 6. The CDR3 sequence: CASSMGGGGGYTF. The DNA for the CDR3 is TGTGCCAGTAGTATGGGAGGAGGGGGCGGCTACACCTTC. The full variable domain, its missing parts supplied by reference TRBV19 and TRBJ1-2, is DGGITQSPKYLFRKEGQNVTLSCEQNLNHDAMYWYRQDPGQGLRLIYYSQIVNDFQKGDIAEGYSVSREKKESFPLTVTSAQKNPTAFYLCASSMGGGGGYTFGSGTRLTVV.

This clonotype was observed a few times. The V and J genes are TRBV9 and TRBJ2-2; D not certain. The CDR3 is 14 residues long. CDR1 SGDLS and CDR2 YYNGEE come from the germline V gene. V was shortened by 3 bases and J by 1 base, with 7 bases between the two germline ends. CDR3 DNA: TGTGCCAGCAGCGGAGCCGGGAACACCGGGGAGCTGTTTTTT. Protein product: CASSGAGNTGELFF.

This clonotype showed up many times. The V call is TRBV28, the J call TRBJ2-1; D possibly matches TRBD1 or TRBD2 (5 bases each). Trimming removed 5 bases from V and 10 bases from J, with 21 bases in between. The CDR3 length is 15 residues. Germline CDR1 and CDR2: MDHEN and SYDVKM. The CDR3 loop is CASSPQRGVLKEQFF. The CDR3 DNA reads TGTGCCAGCAGTCCTCAAAGAGGGGTTTTAAAGGAGCAGTTCTTC.

At least ten counts were recorded for this clonotype. V and J are TRBV7-8 and TRBJ1-1, with D maybe TRBD1 (6 bases). Looked up from germline, CDR1 is SGHVS and CDR2 is FQNEAQ. V was shortened by 0 bases and J by 1 base, with 9 bases between the two germline ends. This CDR3 contains 15 residues. The CDR3 DNA follows: TGTGCCAGCAGCTTAGCTGAGGGACAGAACACTGAAGCTTTCTTT. Translation: CASSLAEGQNTEAFF.

This clonotype was detected a few times. One junction end disagrees with the germline gene, perhaps due to a read error. The CDR3 spells CSVEEGQGLGQPQHF. The CDR3 nucleotides are TGCAGCGTCGAAGAAGGACAGGGTCTAGGACAGCCCCAGCATTTT. The chain combines TRBV29-1 with TRBJ1-5, with TRBD1 matching 8 bases. This CDR3 is built from 15 residues. The germline CDR1 and CDR2 sequences are SQVTM and ANQGSEA.

V is TRBV20-1 and J is TRBJ2-1, with 7 bases identical to TRBD1. Losses at the gene ends were 0 bases for V and 13 bases for J; bases not matched to a gene: 6. CDR1 is DFQATT, CDR2 SNEGSKA, per germline (reference sequence). The CDR3 is 12 amino acids. The CDR3 DNA reads TGCAGTGCTAGAGATCTGAGGGGGCCTCAGTTCTTC. It encodes CSARDLRGPQFF.

There are a few counts of this clonotype. The V gene is TRBV5-6, the J gene TRBJ1-6; D not certain. V was shortened by 4 bases and J by 10 bases, with 21 bases between the two germline ends. Germline V lookup: CDR1 SGHDT, CDR2 YYEEEE. CDR3 length equals 16 residues. CDR3 bases: TGTGCCAGCAGCCGGACTTTAGGGATTGGGAACTCACCCCTCCACTTT. Translated, it gives CASSRTLGIGNSPLHF.

This clonotype was seen ten or more times. The chain recombines TRBV2 with TRBJ2-5; D gene ambiguous. CDR3 length: 13 residues. The germline V and J ends were trimmed by 3 bases and 2 bases, with 7 bases remaining between them. Germline V CDR1 and CDR2: SNHLY, FYNNEI. CDR3 in DNA: TGTGCCAGCAGTGAGTTGATTCAAGAGACCCAGTACTTC. It translates to CASSELIQETQYF.

This rearrangement joins TRBV6-2 or TRBV6-3 to TRBJ2-7; D is undetermined. The CDR3 has 14 residues. CDR1 is MNHEY and CDR2 is SVGEGT in the germline V gene. Trimming took off 2 bases at V and 0 bases at J, with 8 bases between the two ends. CDR3: CASSYEASSYEQYV. CDR3 DNA: TGTGCCAGCAGTTACGAGGCTAGCTCCTACGAGCAGTACGTC.

The V call is TRBV5-5, the J call TRBJ1-4; tentative D call: TRBD1 (5 bases). Germline V gene data show CDR1 as SGHKS and CDR2 as YYEKEE (reference sequence). Trimming took off 2 bases at V and 2 bases at J, with 13 bases between the two ends. The length of the CDR3 is 16 residues. CDR3 amino acids: CASSLSPTDTNEKLFF. For the CDR3, the DNA is TGTGCCAGCAGCTTAAGCCCGACAGACACTAATGAAAAACTGTTTTTT.